This T cell receptor (beta chain) was sequenced in a study of early T cells in non-severe SARS-CoV-2 infection. Individual cDNA molecules were tagged with unique molecular identifiers. TCRdb analysed the 5' RACE reads with MiXCR anew, one entry per CDR3 protein. The sample holds about 59,000 distinct CDR3 sequences, roughly 13% seen once. CDR3 size: 13 residues. Trimming pared 0 bases from V and 8 bases from J, leaving 10 bases between. Germline-derived CDR1 and CDR2 are DFQATT and SNEGSKA (reference sequence). A few counts support this clonotype. This chain links TRBV20-1 with TRBJ1-4; possible D gene TRBD1, 5 bases. The sequencing here drew on whole blood, taken at baseline. The clonotype comes from an adult who was a healthcare worker with PCR-confirmed SARS-CoV-2 infection or an uninfected control (not recorded which). The CDR3 region is CSARETWGEKLFF. The CDR3 nucleotides are TGCAGTGCTAGAGAGACTTGGGGGGAAAAACTGTTTTTT.